This T cell receptor (beta chain) was found in a study of blood T cell repertoires in COVID-19. Study-wide background: The origin of the acute and convalescent COVID-19 samples was the United States, Italy and Spain. Nucleic acid was either cDNA or gDNA, and it came from T cells, B-cell-depleted T cells, or PBMCs.

How the authors handled the data: Estimation of nucleated cell counts was performed using reference gene primer amplification. The table came from immunoSEQ multiplex PCR; TCRdb's copy has only in-frame clones and leaves some out. V, J and clone size are taken as reported in that table, and D and trimming were inferred from the DNA itself. The sample records more than 100,000 clones, just under 85% being singletons. There are 13 residues in the CDR3. V trimming: 1 base; J trimming: 8 bases; junction bases outside the gene matches: 3. The germline V gene encodes CDR1 SGHRS and CDR2 YFSETQ. Sequencing was carried out using peripheral blood. This receptor was identified in a woman aged 45 to 65 with acute or convalescent COVID-19. The chain uses TRBV5-1 and TRBJ1-2; TRBD1 matches 9 bases. In DNA form, the CDR3 reads TGCGCCAGCAGCTTGACAGGGGGCGGCGGCTACACCTTC. Translation: CASSLTGGGGYTF.